This entry lists 32 T cell receptor beta chains sequenced from one sample in a study of T cell responses to AZD1222 COVID-19 vaccine. TCRdb's table, derived via immunoSEQ multiplex PCR, lists solely in-frame clones and lacks some. The sample carries around 130,000 clones, 91% recorded once. Sequences were derived from peripheral blood, sampled 28 days after the second dose of the MenACWY control vaccine. The receptor source for this set is an adult who received the MenACWY meningococcal vaccine as a control.

This rearrangement joins TRBV5-1 to TRBJ2-3, with 8 positions matching TRBD2. Germline assignment: CDR1 SGHRS and CDR2 YFSETQ. The CDR3 extends over 15 amino acids. V lost 2 bases and J lost 1; bases outside the gene matches: 3. The CDR3 spells CASSFMTSGTDTQYF. In DNA, the CDR3 is TGCGCCAGCAGCTTTATGACTAGCGGCACAGATACGCAGTATTTT.

The rearrangement uses TRBV28 and TRBJ1-5; tentatively, D is TRBD1 (5 bases). This CDR3 spans 14 amino acids. Trimming removed 1 base at V and 6 bases at J, with 10 bases between. Germline loops: CDR1 MDHEN, CDR2 SYDVKM. CDR3 coding DNA: TGTGCCAGCAGTTTATTTTCAGGGTCTCAGCCCCAGCATTTT. Its translation is CASSLFSGSQPQHF.

V and J are TRBV6-1 and TRBJ2-3, with D uncertain. The V gene's germline CDR1 is MNHNS and CDR2 SASEGT. The CDR3 contains 11 residues. The V end lost 2 bases, the J end lost 10 bases, and 7 bases lay between the germline ends. CDR3 DNA sequence: TGTGCCAGCAGTGAACCAGTGGCGCAGTATTTT. Translation gives CASSEPVAQYF.

Concerning this clone itself: Other DNA sequences in the same sample also yield this CDR3. The chain employs TRBV11-3 and TRBJ2-3; a weak D match, TRBD1 (5 bases). The germline V and J ends were trimmed by 1 base and 3 bases, with 5 bases remaining between them. This CDR3 contains 13 residues. Germline CDR1 reads SGHNT; CDR2 reads YENEEA. CDR3 in DNA: TGTGCCAGCAGCTTAGGACAGACAGATACGCAGTATTTT. Amino acid sequence: CASSLGQTDTQYF.

The chain combines TRBV7-3 with TRBJ1-1; D is undetermined. Trimming pared 5 bases from V and 2 bases from J, leaving 9 bases between. The germline V gene has CDR1 SGHTA and CDR2 FQGTGA. This CDR3 region has 13 residues. Here the CDR3 DNA reads TGTGCCAGCAGCATAATGCCAAACACTGAAGCTTTCTTT. It specifies CASSIMPNTEAFF.

The chain links TRBV6-6 to TRBJ2-7, with TRBD1 matching 8 bases. V lost 5 bases, J lost 4 bases, and 7 bases stayed unmatched. This CDR3 comprises 14 residues. Looked up from germline, CDR1 is MNHNY and CDR2 is SVGAGI (reference sequence). Here the CDR3 DNA reads TGTGCCAGCAGTCGATCGACAGGGGATTACGAGCAGTACTTC. Residues: CASSRSTGDYEQYF.

The chain links TRBV7-3 to TRBJ2-6, with D possibly being TRBD1 (5 bases). V lost 5 bases and J 0 bases, leaving 14 bases between the germline ends. Looked up from germline, CDR1 is SGHTA and CDR2 is FQGTGA. The CDR3 is made up of 17 amino acids. CDR3: CASSDWTQNSGANVLTF. CDR3 nucleotides: TGTGCCAGCAGCGACTGGACACAAAACTCTGGGGCCAACGTCCTGACTTTC.

Only one count was recorded for this clone. The chain has TRBV5-6 and TRBJ1-1; D may be TRBD1 (5 bases). The CDR3 extends over 12 amino acids. Germline CDR1 reads SGHDT; CDR2 reads YYEEEE. Trimming took 5 bases from V and 11 from J, leaving 16 bases between them. CDR3 loop: CASSLRRGGAFF. The CDR3 nucleotides read TGTGCCAGCAGTCTTCGTCGGGGCGGCGCTTTCTTT.

This clone appeared a single time. V and J are TRBV27 and TRBJ2-1; D ambiguous. With 4 bases removed from V and 4 bases from J, the gap between germline ends came to 5 bases. This CDR3 region has 12 residues. Looked up from germline, CDR1 is MNHEY and CDR2 is SMNVEV (reference sequence). The CDR3 protein is CASSSGYNEQFF. As DNA, the CDR3 is TGTGCCAGCAGTTCCGGGTACAATGAGCAGTTCTTC.

The chain couples TRBV7-2 to TRBJ1-2; D uncertain. Per the germline V gene, CDR1 is SGHTA and CDR2 is FQGNSA. The germline V and J ends were trimmed by 2 bases and 5 bases, with 9 bases remaining between them. This CDR3 has 13 amino acids. CDR3 region: CASSLSTSYGYTF. The CDR3 DNA is TGTGCCAGCAGCTTATCGACATCGTATGGCTACACCTTC.

The chain uses TRBV7-3 and TRBJ1-1; maybe TRBD1 (5 bases). Germline V CDR1 and CDR2: SGHTA, FQGTGA. This CDR3 contains 15 residues. Trimming stripped 1 base from V and 2 bases from J, with 11 bases between. In DNA form, the CDR3 reads TGTGCCAGCAGCTTAATGGGGGAGGGCAACACTGAAGCTTTCTTT. Its translation is CASSLMGEGNTEAFF.

The V and J genes are TRBV6-5 and TRBJ1-1, with a possible D match to TRBD1 (6 bases). Looked up from germline, CDR1 is MNHEY and CDR2 is SVGAGI. The CDR3 sequence is 15 residues long. Trimming shortened V by 4 bases and J by 3 bases, and 15 bases separated the two germline ends. CDR3 region: CASSSNPQGYTEAFF. Here the CDR3 DNA reads TGTGCCAGCAGTTCCAACCCCCAGGGGTACACTGAAGCTTTCTTT.

This clone came up a few times. This chain links TRBV28 with TRBJ2-1; D is unclear. Trimming took off 5 bases at V and 4 bases at J, with 15 bases between the two ends. Germline loops: CDR1 MDHEN, CDR2 SYDVKM. CDR3 size: 15 residues. CDR3 sequence reads: CASSIIDPQYNEQFF. The DNA of the CDR3 is TGTGCCAGCAGTATTATCGACCCCCAATACAATGAGCAGTTCTTC.

This chain's CDR3 is CASTKGGERTPLHF. The DNA for the CDR3 is TGTGCCAGCACCAAGGGCGGCGAGAGGACACCCCTCCACTTT. V is TRBV28 and J is TRBJ1-6; D gene unclear. The ends were cut back, 7 bases at V and 11 bases at J, with 18 bases in the middle. The CDR3 runs 14 residues. CDR1 and CDR2 (germline): MDHEN, SYDVKM.

V usage is TRBV3-1 (or the pseudogene TRBV3-2) and J usage is TRBJ2-1; D unclear. The CDR3 covers 12 residues. Germline V gene sequence: CDR1 LGHDT, CDR2 YNNKEL (reference sequence). V lost 4 bases and J 10 bases, leaving 11 bases between the germline ends. CDR3 protein: CASSPVGWEQFF. The CDR3 DNA reads TGTGCCAGCAGCCCGGTGGGCTGGGAGCAGTTCTTC.

The chain recombines TRBV29-1 with TRBJ2-3; D call uncertain. V shed 4 bases and J shed 2 bases, with 10 bases lying between them. Per the germline V gene, CDR1 is SQVTM and CDR2 is ANQGSEA. The CDR3 extends over 13 amino acids. The CDR3 nucleotides are TGCAGCGTTGGGCCGACTCACACAGATACGCAGTATTTT. Its translation is CSVGPTHTDTQYF.

This sequence joins TRBV18 and TRBJ2-2; tentatively, D is TRBD1 (5 bases). The CDR3 runs to 16 residues. The ends were cut back, 6 bases at V and 2 bases at J, with 16 bases in the middle. Germline V gene lookup returns CDR1 KGHSH and CDR2 LQKENI. CDR3 in amino acids: CASSQIGRENTGELFF. As DNA, the CDR3 is TGTGCCAGCTCGCAAATAGGCAGGGAAAACACCGGGGAGCTGTTTTTT.

The J gene is TRBJ2-5, the V gene TRBV3-1 (or the pseudogene TRBV3-2), with 8 nucleotides matching TRBD2. The V gene's germline CDR1 is LGHDT and CDR2 YNNKEL (reference sequence). There are 15 residues in the CDR3. V lost 1 base, J lost 5 bases, and 6 bases stayed unmatched. CDR3 nucleotide sequence: TGTGCCAGCAGCCAAGGCCCAGCGGGAGCGGAGACCCAGTACTTC. Protein: CASSQGPAGAETQYF.

The chain uses TRBV5-6 and TRBJ2-7; no definite D call. CDR3 length equals 12 residues. V lost 0 bases, J lost 6 bases, and 7 bases lay in between. CDR1 is SGHDT, CDR2 YYEEEE, per germline. CDR3 sequence: CASSLAAVEQYF. Here the CDR3 DNA reads TGTGCCAGCAGCTTGGCCGCCGTCGAGCAGTACTTC.

This chain connects TRBV6-5 to TRBJ2-2; perhaps D is TRBD1 or TRBD2 (6 bases each). Germline assignment: CDR1 MNHEY and CDR2 SVGAGI. The CDR3 is 15 amino acids. V was clipped by 2 bases and J by 5 bases, with 12 bases between them. The CDR3: CASSYRGQGTGELFF. DNA of the CDR3: TGTGCCAGCAGTTACCGGGGGCAGGGAACCGGGGAGCTGTTTTTT.

V usage is TRBV28 and J usage is TRBJ1-1; 8 bases align to TRBD1. The CDR3 has 12 residues. The J segment lost 11 bases and the V segment lost 2 bases, leaving 4 bases of the junction unmatched. Germline V CDR1 and CDR2: MDHEN, SYDVKM. The chain's CDR3 is CASSLVRQGAFF. The CDR3 bases are TGTGCCAGCAGTTTAGTGCGACAGGGGGCTTTCTTT.

This sequence joins TRBV4-3 and TRBJ1-5; D remains ambiguous. From germline, CDR1 is LGHNA and CDR2 YSLEER. The CDR3 is 13 residues long. V was trimmed by 0 bases and J by 7 bases, leaving 7 bases between them. The CDR3 loop is CASSQDMSQPQHF. CDR3 sequence (DNA): TGCGCCAGCAGCCAAGATATGTCACAGCCCCAGCATTTT.

J is TRBJ2-7 and V is TRBV5-1; 7 nucleotides match TRBD2. The CDR3 runs to 19 residues. Germline V gives CDR1 SGHRS, CDR2 YFSETQ. V gave up 7 bases and J gave up 3 bases; unmatched junction bases: 25. CDR3 nucleotides: TGCGCCAGCGGAGCGGGACTTCGGAGGCATTCCAACGGGGACTACGAGCAGTACTTC. Its protein is CASGAGLRRHSNGDYEQYF. Full variable domain (outside the CDR3, taken from reference TRBV5-1 and TRBJ2-7): KAGVTQTPRYLIKTRGQQVTLSCSPISGHRSVSWYQQTPGQGLQFLFEYFSETQRNKGNFPGRFSGRQFSNSRSEMNVSTLELGDSALYLCASGAGLRRHSNGDYEQYFGPGTRLTVT.

This clone was observed once. This chain joins TRBV18 and TRBJ2-3, with 8 bases fitting TRBD2. Germline V gene sequence: CDR1 KGHSH, CDR2 LQKENI. The length of the CDR3 is 15 residues. Trimming took 3 bases from V and 5 from J; bases not matched to a gene: 7. The CDR3: CASSPRRGELDTQYF. CDR3 nucleotide sequence: TGTGCCAGCTCACCTCGGCGGGGGGAGTTAGATACGCAGTATTTT.

The chain carries TRBV18 and TRBJ1-2; a possible D gene is TRBD1 (5 bases). Germline CDR1 reads KGHSH; CDR2 reads LQKENI. This CDR3 comprises 14 residues. Trimming cost V 3 bases and J 0 bases, with 8 bases left between them. The CDR3 reads CASSPDITNYGYTF. The CDR3 bases are TGTGCCAGCTCACCGGACATCACTAACTATGGCTACACCTTC.

The V call is TRBV12-3 or TRBV12-4, the J call TRBJ1-4; D remains unclear. This CDR3 comprises 13 residues. The V end lost 11 bases, the J end lost 3 bases, and 13 bases lay between the germline ends. In DNA form, the CDR3 reads TGTGCCGTTGCAAGGGCGGCTAATGAAAAACTGTTTTTT. Protein product: CAVARAANEKLFF.

The CDR3 reads CASSRDLGGAFYEQYF. The CDR3 bases are TGTGCCAGTAGTAGGGACCTTGGGGGCGCGTTCTACGAGCAGTACTTC. This chain links TRBV19 with TRBJ2-7; maybe TRBD1 (6 bases). This CDR3 comprises 16 residues. With 4 bases removed from V and 3 bases from J, the gap between germline ends came to 19 bases. Germline V gene sequence: CDR1 LNHDA, CDR2 SQIVND (reference sequence).

This sequence joins TRBV11-3 and TRBJ2-7; 10 bases line up with TRBD2. Germline trimming cut 2 bases from V and 5 bases from J; bases unmatched to any gene: 6. Germline CDR1 reads SGHNT; CDR2 reads YENEEA. The length of the CDR3 is 15 residues. The DNA of the CDR3 is TGTGCCAGCAGCTTATCTAGCGGGAGTTTCCACGAGCAGTACTTC. Its protein is CASSLSSGSFHEQYF.

The chain employs TRBV24-1 and TRBJ2-5; the D gene is possibly TRBD1 (6 bases). V was shortened by 3 bases and J by 4 bases, with 11 bases between the two germline ends. Germline loops: CDR1 KGHDR, CDR2 SFDVKD. CDR3 length: 14 residues. CDR3 loop: CATSDGTPRETQYF. CDR3 bases: TGTGCCACCAGTGATGGGACACCCAGAGAGACCCAGTACTTC.

The V and J genes are TRBV7-9 and TRBJ2-1, with TRBD2 identical over 7 bases. The germline V gene has CDR1 SEHNR and CDR2 FQNEAQ (reference sequence). Trimming took 5 bases from V and 3 from J; bases not matched to a gene: 7. The CDR3 runs to 15 residues. The DNA of the CDR3 is TGTGCCAGCAGCATTGGGGCTAGCGGCTACAATGAGCAGTTCTTC. Residues: CASSIGASGYNEQFF.

The chain joins TRBV7-9 to TRBJ1-3; a weak D match, TRBD1 (5 bases). The CDR3 covers 14 residues. The V gene lost 5 bases and the J gene lost 9 bases, with 17 bases spanning the gap. Germline values: CDR1 SEHNR, CDR2 FQNEAQ (reference sequence). For the CDR3, the DNA is TGTGCCAGCAGCCCACTCGCCTCGGGGGTCACCATATATTTT. Residues: CASSPLASGVTIYF.

This chain uses TRBV21-1 with TRBJ1-5; the D call in the table, TRBD1, was not verified against the DNA. TRBV21-1 is deemed a pseudogene. The CDR3 has 14 residues. In DNA, the CDR3 is TGTGCCAGCAGCATCGGGACAGCGGATCAGCCCCAGCATTTT. Residues: CASSIGTADQPQHF.